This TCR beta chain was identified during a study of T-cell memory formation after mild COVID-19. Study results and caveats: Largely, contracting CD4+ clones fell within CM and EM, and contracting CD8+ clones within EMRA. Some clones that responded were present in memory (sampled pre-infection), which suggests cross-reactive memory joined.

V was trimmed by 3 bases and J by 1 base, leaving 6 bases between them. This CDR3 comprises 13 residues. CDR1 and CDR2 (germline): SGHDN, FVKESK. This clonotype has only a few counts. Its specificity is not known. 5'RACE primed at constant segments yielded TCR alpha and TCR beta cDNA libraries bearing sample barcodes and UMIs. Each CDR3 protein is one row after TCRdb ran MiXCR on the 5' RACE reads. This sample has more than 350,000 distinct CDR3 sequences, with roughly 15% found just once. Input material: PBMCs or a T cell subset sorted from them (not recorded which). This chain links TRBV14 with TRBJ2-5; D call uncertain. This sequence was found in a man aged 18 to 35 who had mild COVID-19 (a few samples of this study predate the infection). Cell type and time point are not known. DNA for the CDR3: TGTGCCAGCAGCCAGGAGCGCCAAGAGACCCAGTACTTC. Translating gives CASSQERQETQYF.